This TCR beta chain is from a study of lymphopenia after photon versus proton radiotherapy. Points from the study as a whole: After the lymphocyte nadir, photon-treated repertoires showed oligoclonal expansion, especially of CD8+ Temra cells.

TCRdb's copy holds only in-frame clones and misses some; the assay was immunoSEQ multiplex PCR. The sample lists about 30,000 clones; approximately 87% were seen once. V trimming: 4 bases; J trimming: 8 bases; junction bases outside the gene matches: 5. The germline CDR1 and CDR2 sequences are SGHRS and YFSETQ. This CDR3 contains 14 residues. On this clone: As yet, its antigen is unknown.

Source: peripheral blood, taken from a patient treated with proton-based radiotherapy. The rearrangement joins TRBV5-1 to TRBJ1-4; 10 bases align to TRBD1. This receptor was identified in a woman aged 55-69 years with cholangiocarcinoma. Some clones in this sample may be carry-over from other donors' samples. The CDR3 protein is CASSGGQGVEKLFF. For the CDR3, the DNA is TGCGCCAGCAGCGGCGGACAGGGGGTCGAAAAACTGTTTTTT. The complete variable domain, with remaining parts taken from reference TRBV5-1 and TRBJ1-4, reads KAGVTQTPRYLIKTRGQQVTLSCSPISGHRSVSWYQQTPGQGLQFLFEYFSETQRNKGNFPGRFSGRQFSNSRSEMNVSTLELGDSALYLCASSGGQGVEKLFFGSGTQLSVL.